These T cell receptor beta chains were read from a single sample in a study of blood T cell repertoires in COVID-19. The repertoire was sequenced with immunoSEQ multiplex PCR; TCRdb's copy has only in-frame clones and lacks some. The sample yields about 220,000 clones, under 90% seen once. What was sequenced was peripheral blood. These receptors all come from an elderly woman with acute or convalescent COVID-19. Each CDR3 is given without its conserved first and last residue.

12 TRBJ2-5 TRBV5-4 ASSQQGAGETQY
15 TRBJ2-3 TRBV28 ASSSPSSGGGTDTQY
15 TRBJ1-6 TRBV3-1/TRBV3-2 ASSQGAGVLYNSPLH
14 TRBJ1-3 TRBV4-2 ASSQGQGASGNTIY
18 TRBJ1-6 TRBV19 ASSIDGQGFANTYNSPLH
11 TRBJ2-3 TRBV9 ASGGGGVDTQY
12 TRBJ2-7 TRBV24-1 ATTSGGRDHEQY
13 TRBJ2-7 TRBV7-2 ASSSQLGLANEQY
16 TRBJ1-1 TRBV7-2 ASSLGVPGQGSHTEAF
13 TRBJ2-1 TRBV9 ASSLGAGGYNEQF
11 TRBJ1-1 TRBV6-5 ASNQGAGGRAF
13 TRBJ2-3 TRBV18 ASSPVSSSTDTQY
10 TRBJ2-1 TRBV2 ASRLLAREQF
14 TRBJ2-5 TRBV7-9 ASSLVGTVPQETQY
12 TRBJ1-1 TRBV7-9 ASSLAQGLTEAF
13 TRBJ2-7 TRBV6-2/TRBV6-3 ASSPRTGLGHEQY
12 TRBJ1-2 TRBV28 ASSSTGAPIGYT
9 TRBJ1-2 TRBV29-1 SAGQGSGYT
11 TRBJ1-1 TRBV7-2 ASTKGLNTEAF
13 TRBJ1-5 TRBV6-6 ASSEGGPSNQPQH
12 TRBJ2-7 TRBV19 ASSIRDRVNEQY
11 TRBJ1-2 TRBV30 AWTPGPGYGYT
12 TRBJ1-4 TRBV19 ASSMVRGEEKLF
13 TRBJ2-1 TRBV7-8 ASSLSGGSYNEQF
13 TRBJ2-2 TRBV19 ASTARDRGIGELF
14 TRBJ1-2 TRBV24-1 ATSDSRTGGLGGYT
13 TRBJ1-1 TRBV27 ASSLQGGVNTEAF
13 TRBJ2-5 TRBV20-1 SASLSGGAEETQY
10 TRBJ1-1 TRBV2 ASSDGQGGAF
12 TRBJ1-1 TRBV6-5 ASTSGGWDTEAF
11 TRBJ2-1 TRBV4-3 ASSHQGAGEQF
13 TRBJ2-5 TRBV6-6 ASSSAFTSRETQY
13 TRBJ1-6 TRBV3-1/TRBV3-2 ASSFRDSYNSPLH